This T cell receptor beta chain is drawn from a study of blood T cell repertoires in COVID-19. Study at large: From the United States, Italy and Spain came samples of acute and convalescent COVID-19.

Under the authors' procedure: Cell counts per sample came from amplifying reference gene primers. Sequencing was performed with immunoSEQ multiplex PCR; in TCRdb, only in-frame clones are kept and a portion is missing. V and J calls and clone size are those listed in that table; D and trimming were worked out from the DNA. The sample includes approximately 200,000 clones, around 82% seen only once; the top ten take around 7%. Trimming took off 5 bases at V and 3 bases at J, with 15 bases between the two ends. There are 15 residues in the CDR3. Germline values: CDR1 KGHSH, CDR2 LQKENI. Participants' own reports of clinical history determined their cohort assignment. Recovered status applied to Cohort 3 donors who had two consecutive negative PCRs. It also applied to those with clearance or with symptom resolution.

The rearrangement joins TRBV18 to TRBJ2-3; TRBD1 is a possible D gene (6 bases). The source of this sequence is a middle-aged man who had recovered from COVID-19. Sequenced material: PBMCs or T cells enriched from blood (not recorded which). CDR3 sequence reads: CASSTTPRGTDTQYF. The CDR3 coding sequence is TGTGCCAGCTCAACCACGCCCAGGGGAACAGATACGCAGTATTTT.